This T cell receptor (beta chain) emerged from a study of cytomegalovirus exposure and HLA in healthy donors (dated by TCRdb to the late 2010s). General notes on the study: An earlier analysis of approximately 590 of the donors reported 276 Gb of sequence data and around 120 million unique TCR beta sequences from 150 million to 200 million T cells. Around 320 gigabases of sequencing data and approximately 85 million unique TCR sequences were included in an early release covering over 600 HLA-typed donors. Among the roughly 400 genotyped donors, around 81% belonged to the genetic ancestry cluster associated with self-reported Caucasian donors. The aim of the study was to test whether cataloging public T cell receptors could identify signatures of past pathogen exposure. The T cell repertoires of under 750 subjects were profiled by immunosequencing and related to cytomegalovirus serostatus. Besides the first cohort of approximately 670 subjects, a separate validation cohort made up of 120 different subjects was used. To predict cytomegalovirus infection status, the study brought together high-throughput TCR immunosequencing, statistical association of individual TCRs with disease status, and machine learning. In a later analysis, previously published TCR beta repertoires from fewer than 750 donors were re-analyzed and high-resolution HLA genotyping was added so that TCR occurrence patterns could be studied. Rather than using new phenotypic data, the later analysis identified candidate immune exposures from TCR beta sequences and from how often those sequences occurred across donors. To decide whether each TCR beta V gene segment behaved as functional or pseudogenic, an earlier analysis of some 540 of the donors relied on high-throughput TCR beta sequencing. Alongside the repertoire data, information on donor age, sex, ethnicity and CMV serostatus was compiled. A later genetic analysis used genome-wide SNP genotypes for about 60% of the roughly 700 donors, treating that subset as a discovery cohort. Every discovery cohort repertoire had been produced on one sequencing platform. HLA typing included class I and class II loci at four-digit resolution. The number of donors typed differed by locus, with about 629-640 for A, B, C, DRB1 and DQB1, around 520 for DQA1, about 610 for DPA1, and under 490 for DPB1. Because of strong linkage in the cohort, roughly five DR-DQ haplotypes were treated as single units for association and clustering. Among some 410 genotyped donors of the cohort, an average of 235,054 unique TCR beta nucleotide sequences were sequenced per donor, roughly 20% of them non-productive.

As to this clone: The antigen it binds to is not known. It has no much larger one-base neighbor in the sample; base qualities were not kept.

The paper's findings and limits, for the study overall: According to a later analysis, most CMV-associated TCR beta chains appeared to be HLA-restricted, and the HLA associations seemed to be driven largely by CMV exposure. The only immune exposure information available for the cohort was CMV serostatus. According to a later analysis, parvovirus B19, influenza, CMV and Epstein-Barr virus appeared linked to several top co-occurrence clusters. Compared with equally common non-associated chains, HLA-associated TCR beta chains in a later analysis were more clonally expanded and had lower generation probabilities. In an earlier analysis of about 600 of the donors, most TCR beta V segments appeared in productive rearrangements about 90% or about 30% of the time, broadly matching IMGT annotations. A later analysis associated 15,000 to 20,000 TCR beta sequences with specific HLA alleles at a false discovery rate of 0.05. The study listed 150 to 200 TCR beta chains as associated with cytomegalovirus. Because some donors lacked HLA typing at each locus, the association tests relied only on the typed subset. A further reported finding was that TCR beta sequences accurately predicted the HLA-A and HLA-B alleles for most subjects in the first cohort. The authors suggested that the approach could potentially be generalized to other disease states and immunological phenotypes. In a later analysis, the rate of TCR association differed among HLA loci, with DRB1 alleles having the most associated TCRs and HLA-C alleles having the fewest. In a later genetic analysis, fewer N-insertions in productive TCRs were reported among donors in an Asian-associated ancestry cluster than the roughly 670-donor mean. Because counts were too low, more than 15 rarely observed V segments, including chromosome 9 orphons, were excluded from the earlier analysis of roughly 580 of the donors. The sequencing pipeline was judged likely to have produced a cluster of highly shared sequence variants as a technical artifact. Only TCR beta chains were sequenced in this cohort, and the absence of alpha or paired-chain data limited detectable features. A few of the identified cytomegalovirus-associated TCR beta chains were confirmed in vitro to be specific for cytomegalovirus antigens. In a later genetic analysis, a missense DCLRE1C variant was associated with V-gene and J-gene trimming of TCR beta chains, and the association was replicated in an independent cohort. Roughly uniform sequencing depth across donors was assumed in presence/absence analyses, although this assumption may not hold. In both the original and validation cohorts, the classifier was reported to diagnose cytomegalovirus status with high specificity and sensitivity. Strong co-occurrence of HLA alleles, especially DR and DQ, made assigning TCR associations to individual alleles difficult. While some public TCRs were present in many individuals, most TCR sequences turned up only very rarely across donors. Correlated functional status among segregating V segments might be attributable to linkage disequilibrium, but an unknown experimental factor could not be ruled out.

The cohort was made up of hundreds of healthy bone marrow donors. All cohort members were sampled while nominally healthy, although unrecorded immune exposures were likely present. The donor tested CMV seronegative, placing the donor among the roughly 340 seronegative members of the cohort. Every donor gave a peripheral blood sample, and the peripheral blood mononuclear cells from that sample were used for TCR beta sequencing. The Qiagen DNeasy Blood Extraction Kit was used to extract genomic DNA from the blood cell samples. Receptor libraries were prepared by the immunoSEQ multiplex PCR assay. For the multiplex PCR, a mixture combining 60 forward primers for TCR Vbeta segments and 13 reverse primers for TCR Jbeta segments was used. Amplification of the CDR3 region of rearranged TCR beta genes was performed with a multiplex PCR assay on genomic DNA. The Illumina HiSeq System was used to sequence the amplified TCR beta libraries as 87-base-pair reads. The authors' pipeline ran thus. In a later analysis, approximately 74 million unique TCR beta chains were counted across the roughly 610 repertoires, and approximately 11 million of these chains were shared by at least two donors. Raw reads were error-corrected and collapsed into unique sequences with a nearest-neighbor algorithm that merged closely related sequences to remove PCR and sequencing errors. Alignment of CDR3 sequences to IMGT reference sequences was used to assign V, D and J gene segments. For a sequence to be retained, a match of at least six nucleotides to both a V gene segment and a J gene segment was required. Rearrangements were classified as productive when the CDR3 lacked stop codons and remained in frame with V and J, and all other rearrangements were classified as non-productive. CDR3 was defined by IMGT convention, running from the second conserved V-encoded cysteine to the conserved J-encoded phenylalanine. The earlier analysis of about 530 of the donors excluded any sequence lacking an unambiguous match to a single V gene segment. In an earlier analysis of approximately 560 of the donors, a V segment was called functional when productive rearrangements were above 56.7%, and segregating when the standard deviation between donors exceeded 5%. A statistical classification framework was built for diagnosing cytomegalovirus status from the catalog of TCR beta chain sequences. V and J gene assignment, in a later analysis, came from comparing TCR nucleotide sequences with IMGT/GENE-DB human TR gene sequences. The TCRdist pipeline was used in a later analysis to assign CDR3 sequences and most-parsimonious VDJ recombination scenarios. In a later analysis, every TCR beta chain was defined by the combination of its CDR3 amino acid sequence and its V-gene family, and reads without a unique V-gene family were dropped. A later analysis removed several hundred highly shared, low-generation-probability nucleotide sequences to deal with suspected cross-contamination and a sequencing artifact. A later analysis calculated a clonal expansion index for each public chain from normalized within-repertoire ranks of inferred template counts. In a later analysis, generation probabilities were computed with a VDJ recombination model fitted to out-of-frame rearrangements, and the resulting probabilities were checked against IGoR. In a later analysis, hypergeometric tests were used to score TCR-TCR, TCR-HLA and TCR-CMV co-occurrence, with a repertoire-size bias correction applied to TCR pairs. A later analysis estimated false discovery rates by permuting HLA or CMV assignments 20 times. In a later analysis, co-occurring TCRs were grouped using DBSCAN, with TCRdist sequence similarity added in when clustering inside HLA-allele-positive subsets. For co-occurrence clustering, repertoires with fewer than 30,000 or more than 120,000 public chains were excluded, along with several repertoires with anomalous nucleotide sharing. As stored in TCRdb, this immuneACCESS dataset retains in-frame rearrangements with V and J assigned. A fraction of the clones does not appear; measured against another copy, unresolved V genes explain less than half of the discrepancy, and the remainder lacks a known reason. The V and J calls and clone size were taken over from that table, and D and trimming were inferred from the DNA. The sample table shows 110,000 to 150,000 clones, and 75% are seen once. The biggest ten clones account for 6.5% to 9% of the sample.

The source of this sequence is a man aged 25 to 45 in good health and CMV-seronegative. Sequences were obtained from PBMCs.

The DNA sequence is as follows: TGTGCCATCAGTGCCTCTAGCGAATACGAGCAGTACTTC. Translated, this is CAISASSEYEQYF. Recombination linked TRBV10-3 to TRBJ2-7; D gene: possibly TRBD2, on 6 matching bases. The CDR3 holds 13 amino acids from the cysteine to the phenylalanine. Only CDR3 DNA remains: 39 bases, in frame from the first base. V is cut by 4 bases and J by 4 bases, and the space between the germline ends is 11 bases. CDR1 ENHRY and CDR2 SYGVKD are derived from the germline V gene.